The entry that follows covers one T cell receptor (beta chain) sequence. The data are from a study of blood T cell repertoires in COVID-19. Study-wide context: Specimens from acute and convalescent COVID-19 originated in the United States, Italy and Spain. Nucleic acid was either cDNA or gDNA, and it came from T cells, B-cell-depleted T cells, or PBMCs.

Per the original data handling: The authors estimated nucleated cell counts from reference gene primer amplification. Assay used: immunoSEQ multiplex PCR; TCRdb lists only in-frame clones, some missing. V and J calls and clone size are as listed in that table; D and trimming were resolved from the DNA. Counted here are fewer than 300,000 clones, more than 65% occurring once; the ten biggest clones make up 15% to 19%. A Seattle source enrolled patients during active infection and followed them longitudinally. The CDR3 sequence is 15 residues long. Per the germline V gene, CDR1 is MNHEY and CDR2 is SVGAGI. The trim removed 6 bases at V and 1 base at J, leaving 8 bases unmatched.

The chain carries TRBV6-5 and TRBJ1-1, with 7 bases fitting TRBD1. The receptor was isolated from a person between 65 and 79 years old with COVID-19, enrolled during active disease. The sequencing input was peripheral blood. CDR3 amino acids: CASSRSGQPNTEAFF. CDR3 coding DNA: TGTGCCAGCAGCCGCTCGGGACAGCCGAACACTGAAGCTTTCTTT.